The entry that follows covers one TCR beta chain sequence. Its antigen is unknown. This record comes from a study of CD8+ T cells in alopecia areata. Across the whole study: The study gave treated patients oral tofacitinib at 5 to 10 mg twice daily.

Whole-study findings and limits: In lesional scalp, particularly from alopecia totalis/universalis, clonality was higher than in normal scalp. Mice showed clearer TCR sharing than patients did, a gap that was possibly HLA-related. Scalp samples also yield sequences from resident alphabeta T cells of normal skin.

Germline lookup yields CDR1 MNHEY and CDR2 SMNVEV (reference sequence). The V gene lost 4 bases and the J gene lost 0 bases, with 12 bases spanning the gap. This CDR3 contains 16 residues. RNA was isolated and reverse transcribed to cDNA, the sequencing template. TCRdb's table, derived via immunoSEQ multiplex PCR, lists solely in-frame clones and lacks some. Counted here are about 150,000 clones, around 55% occurring once; the ten biggest clones make up roughly a fifth. This specimen was CD8+ T cells sorted from blood, taken at week 0. The sequence was collected from a human donor with alopecia areata. This chain links TRBV27 with TRBJ2-2; D might be TRBD2 (5 bases). CDR3 in amino acids: CASSSTGKSNTGELFF. Here the CDR3 DNA reads TGTGCCAGCAGTTCTACGGGGAAATCGAACACCGGGGAGCTGTTTTTT.